This T cell receptor beta chain was sequenced during a study of blood T cell repertoires in COVID-19. TCRdb's table, derived via immunoSEQ multiplex PCR, lists solely in-frame clones and lacks some. The sample includes 65,000 to 95,000 clones, roughly 88% of them seen just once. CDR3 length: 16 residues. Germline V gene sequence: CDR1 MNHNS, CDR2 SASEGT. V was pared by 3 bases and J by 2 bases, with 17 bases between. V gene TRBV6-1 combines with J gene TRBJ2-7; TRBD1 might be the D (5 bases). Sample: peripheral blood. This clonotype originated in a man between 65 and 80 years old with acute or convalescent COVID-19. CDR3: CASSDINIRTPYEQYF. Written as DNA, the CDR3 is TGTGCCAGCAGTGATATCAACATCCGGACACCCTACGAGCAGTACTTC.